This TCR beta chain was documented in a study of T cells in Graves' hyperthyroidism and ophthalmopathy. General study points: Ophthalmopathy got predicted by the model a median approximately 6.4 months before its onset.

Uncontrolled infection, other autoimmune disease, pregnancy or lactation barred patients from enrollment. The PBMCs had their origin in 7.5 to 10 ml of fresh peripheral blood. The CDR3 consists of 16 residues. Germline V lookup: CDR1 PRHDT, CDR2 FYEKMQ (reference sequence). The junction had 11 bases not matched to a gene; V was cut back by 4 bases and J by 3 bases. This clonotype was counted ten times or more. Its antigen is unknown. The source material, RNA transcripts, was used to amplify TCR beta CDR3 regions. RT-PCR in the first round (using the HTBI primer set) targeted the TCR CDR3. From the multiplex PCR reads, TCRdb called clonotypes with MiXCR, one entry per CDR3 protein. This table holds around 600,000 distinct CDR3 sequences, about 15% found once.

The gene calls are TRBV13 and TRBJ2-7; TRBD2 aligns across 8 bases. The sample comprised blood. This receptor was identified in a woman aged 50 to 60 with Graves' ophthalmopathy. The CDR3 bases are TGTGCCAGCAGCTCTACCCCAGCGGGAGCCGACTACGAGCAGTACTTC. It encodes CASSSTPAGADYEQYF.